The entry that follows covers one T cell receptor (beta chain) sequence. Antigen unknown. Germline V gene lookup returns CDR1 MRHNA and CDR2 SNTAGT. V shed 7 bases and J shed 1 base, with 10 bases lying between them. The CDR3 runs 13 residues. The table came from immunoSEQ multiplex PCR; TCRdb's copy has only in-frame clones and leaves some out. The sample includes about 99,000 clones, roughly 90% of them seen just once. This specimen belongs to a study of OX40 agonist ivuxolimab in advanced cancers. Study findings and constraints: Clonal expansion among partial responders at 0.1-3.0 mg/kg ranked near the lowest.

This specimen was CD4+ or CD8+ T cells sorted from blood, taken in a trial of the OX40 agonist ivuxolimab. This chain uses TRBV6-4 with TRBJ1-1, with no clear D. The receptor was derived from an adult with an advanced solid tumor such as melanoma, head and neck, liver or kidney cancer. The CDR3 DNA is TGTGCCAGCACAAGGACGGAGAACACTGAAGCTTTCTTT. It encodes CASTRTENTEAFF.